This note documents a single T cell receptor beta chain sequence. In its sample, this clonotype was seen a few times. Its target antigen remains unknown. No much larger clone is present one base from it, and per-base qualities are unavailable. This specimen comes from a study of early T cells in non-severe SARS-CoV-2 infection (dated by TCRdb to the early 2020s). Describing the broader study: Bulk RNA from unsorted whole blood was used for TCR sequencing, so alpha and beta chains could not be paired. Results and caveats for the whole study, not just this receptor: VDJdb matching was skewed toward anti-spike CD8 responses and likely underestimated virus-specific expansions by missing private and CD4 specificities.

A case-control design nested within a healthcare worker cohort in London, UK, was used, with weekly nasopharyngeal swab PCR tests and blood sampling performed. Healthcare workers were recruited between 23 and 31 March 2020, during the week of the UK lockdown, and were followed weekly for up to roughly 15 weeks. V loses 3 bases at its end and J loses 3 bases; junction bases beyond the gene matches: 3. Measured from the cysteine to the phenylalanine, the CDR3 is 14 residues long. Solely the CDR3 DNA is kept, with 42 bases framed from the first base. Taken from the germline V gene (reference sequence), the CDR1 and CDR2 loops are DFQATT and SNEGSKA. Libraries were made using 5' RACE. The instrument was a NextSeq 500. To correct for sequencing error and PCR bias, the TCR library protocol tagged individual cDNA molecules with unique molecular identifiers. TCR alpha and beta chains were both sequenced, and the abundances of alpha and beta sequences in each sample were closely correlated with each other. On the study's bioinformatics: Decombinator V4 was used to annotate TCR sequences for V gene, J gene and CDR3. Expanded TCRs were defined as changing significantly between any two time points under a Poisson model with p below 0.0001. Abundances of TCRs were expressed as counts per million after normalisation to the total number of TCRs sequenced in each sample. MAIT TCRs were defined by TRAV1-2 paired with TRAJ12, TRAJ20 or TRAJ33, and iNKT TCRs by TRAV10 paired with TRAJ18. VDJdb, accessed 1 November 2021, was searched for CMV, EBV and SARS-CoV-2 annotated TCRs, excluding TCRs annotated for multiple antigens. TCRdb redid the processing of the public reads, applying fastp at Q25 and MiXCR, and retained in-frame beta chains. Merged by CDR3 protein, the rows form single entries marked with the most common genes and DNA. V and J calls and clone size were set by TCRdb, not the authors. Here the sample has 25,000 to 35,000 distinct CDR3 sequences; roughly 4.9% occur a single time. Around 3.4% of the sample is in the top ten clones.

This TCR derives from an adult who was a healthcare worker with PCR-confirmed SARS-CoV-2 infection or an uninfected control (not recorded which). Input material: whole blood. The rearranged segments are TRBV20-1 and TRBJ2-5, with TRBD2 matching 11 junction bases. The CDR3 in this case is CSASYSGREETQYF. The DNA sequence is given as TGCAGTGCTAGTTATAGCGGGAGGGAAGAGACCCAGTACTTC.